This entry concerns a single TCR beta chain. Its ends do not fully match the called genes, so a read error is possible. Authors' analysis steps: Reference gene primer amplification gave estimated nucleated cell counts. Sequencing used immunoSEQ multiplex PCR; TCRdb keeps in-frame clones, though not all of them. V, J and clone size are taken as reported in that table, and D and trimming were inferred from the DNA itself. Among 150,000 to 180,000 clones listed, 75% to 85% were seen once. The data were taken from a study of blood T cell repertoires in COVID-19. On the study more broadly: The United States, Italy and Spain were the sources of the acute and convalescent COVID-19 samples. Sources were T cells, B-cell-depleted T cells, or PBMCs; the material itself was cDNA or gDNA.

Sequencing was done on a sample of peripheral blood. The TCR was taken from a woman aged 50 to 65 with acute or convalescent COVID-19.

This CDR3 is CTSSPIPGGDEKLFF. The CDR3 DNA reads as TGTACCAGCAGTCCCATACCGGGAGGGGATGAAAAACTGTTTTTT. The chain is built from TRBV6-5 and TRBJ1-4; D possibly corresponds to TRBD1 (5 bases). The CDR3 is made up of 15 amino acids. CDR1 and CDR2 (germline): MNHEY, SVGAGI.